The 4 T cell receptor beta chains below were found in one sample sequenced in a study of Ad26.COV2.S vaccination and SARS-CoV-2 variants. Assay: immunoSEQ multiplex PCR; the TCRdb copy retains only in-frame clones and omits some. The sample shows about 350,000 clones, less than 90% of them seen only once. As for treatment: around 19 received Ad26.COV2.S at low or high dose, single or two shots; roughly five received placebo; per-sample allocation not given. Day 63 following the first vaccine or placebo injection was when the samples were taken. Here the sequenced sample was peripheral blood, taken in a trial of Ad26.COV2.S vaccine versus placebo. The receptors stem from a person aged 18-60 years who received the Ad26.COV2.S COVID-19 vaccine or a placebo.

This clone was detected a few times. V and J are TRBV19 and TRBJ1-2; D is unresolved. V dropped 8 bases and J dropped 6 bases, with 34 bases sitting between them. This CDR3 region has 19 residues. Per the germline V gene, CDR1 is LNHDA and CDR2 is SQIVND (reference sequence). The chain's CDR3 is CASPTVARETGWLANGYTF. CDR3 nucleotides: TGTGCCAGTCCCACCGTCGCCCGGGAAACGGGCTGGTTGGCAAATGGCTACACCTTC.

CDR3 region: CASGYLRRGNEQFF. CDR3 bases: TGTGCCAGTGGATACTTAAGGAGAGGAAATGAGCAGTTCTTC. The V gene is TRBV19, the J gene TRBJ2-1, with D uncertain. Germline-derived CDR1 and CDR2 are LNHDA and SQIVND (reference sequence). Trimming shortened V by 8 bases and J by 7 bases, and 18 bases separated the two germline ends. This CDR3 contains 14 residues. The whole variable domain, remainder taken from reference TRBV19 and TRBJ2-1, is DGGITQSPKYLFRKEGQNVTLSCEQNLNHDAMYWYRQDPGQGLRLIYYSQIVNDFQKGDIAEGYSVSREKKESFPLTVTSAQKNPTAFYLCASGYLRRGNEQFFGPGTRLTVL.

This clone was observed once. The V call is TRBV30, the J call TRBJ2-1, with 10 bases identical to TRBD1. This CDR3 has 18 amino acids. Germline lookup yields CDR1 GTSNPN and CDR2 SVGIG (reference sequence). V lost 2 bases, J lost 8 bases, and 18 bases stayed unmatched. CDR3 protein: CAWSRSLGGDRGIDEQFF. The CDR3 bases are TGTGCCTGGAGTCGATCCCTGGGGGGGGACAGGGGAATCGATGAGCAGTTCTTC.

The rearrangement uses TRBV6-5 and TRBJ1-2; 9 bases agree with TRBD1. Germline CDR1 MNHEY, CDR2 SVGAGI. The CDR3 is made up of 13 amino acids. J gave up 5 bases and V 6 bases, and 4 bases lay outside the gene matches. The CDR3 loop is CASRDRGRYGYTF. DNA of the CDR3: TGTGCCAGCAGAGACAGGGGGAGGTATGGCTACACCTTC.